Presented here are 5 T cell receptor beta chains from one specimen sequenced in a study of control samples from healthy donors and cancer patients. Here immunoSEQ multiplex PCR was the method, and the copy in TCRdb shows in-frame clones only, minus some. The profile shows about 250,000 clones, roughly 80% of them singletons. Material for sequencing was PBMCs. These receptors all stem from a woman between 55 and 75 years old with lung cancer.

This chain joins TRBV7-8 and TRBJ2-7, with D maybe TRBD1 (6 bases). The CDR3 length is 12 residues. The V gene's germline CDR1 is SGHVS and CDR2 FQNEAQ. Trimming left V 4 bases short and J 6 bases short, with 10 bases between. The CDR3 DNA reads TGTGCCAGCAGCTGGGGGCAGGGCGAGCAGTACTTC. Its translation is CASSWGQGEQYF.

The V gene is TRBV12-3 or TRBV12-4, the J gene TRBJ2-2; D is ambiguous. This CDR3 region has 13 residues. Trimming left V 0 bases short and J 8 bases short, with 7 bases between. CDR3 amino acids: CASSLARSGELFF. The CDR3 region has the DNA TGTGCCAGCAGTTTAGCTAGGTCAGGGGAGCTGTTTTTT.

This chain links TRBV9 with TRBJ2-3; D might be TRBD1 (7 bases). V was clipped by 4 bases and J by 1 base, with 13 bases between them. CDR3 size: 15 residues. Germline assignment: CDR1 SGDLS and CDR2 YYNGEE. The CDR3 loop reads CASSPGGSGTDTQYF. Here the CDR3 DNA reads TGTGCCAGCAGCCCAGGGGGGTCGGGCACAGATACGCAGTATTTT.

In nucleotides, the CDR3 is TGTGCCAGCAGAAACAGGGGGCCCTATGGCTACACCTTC. Protein: CASRNRGPYGYTF. The chain combines TRBV28 with TRBJ1-2, with 9 bases lining up with TRBD1. This CDR3 comprises 13 residues. V was pared by 6 bases and J by 4 bases, with 3 bases of the junction left unmatched. Germline values: CDR1 MDHEN, CDR2 SYDVKM.

The V gene is TRBV6-5, the J gene TRBJ1-1; D not certain. Trimming cost V 6 bases and J 5 bases, with 7 bases left between them. The V gene's germline CDR1 is MNHEY and CDR2 SVGAGI. The CDR3 is made up of 11 amino acids. As DNA, the CDR3 is TGTGCCAGCAGCGCCCTTACTGAAGCTTTCTTT. Its protein is CASSALTEAFF.